Listed below are T cell receptor beta chains from one sample, sequenced in a study of T cells after yellow fever vaccination. TCRdb independently ran MiXCR on the 5' RACE reads; one entry per CDR3 protein. The sample records hundreds of thousands of distinct CDR3 sequences, less than 9.5% being singletons. This specimen consisted of CD4+ T cells sorted from PBMCs, obtained 5 days after the yellow fever booster vaccination. These receptors came from a man between 18 and 35 years old who received the YFV17D yellow fever vaccine. CDR3s leave out the opening cysteine and the closing phenylalanine or tryptophan. The order of the fields is clone size, J gene, V gene, CDR3 protein. Clone size is given for some rows only: seen once, a few or many times, or a class if the clone is expanded.

few,TRBJ1-1,TRBV6-5,ASSAGYMNTEAF
many,TRBJ2-5,TRBV29-1,SVTGHGGFRQTQY
NA,TRBJ2-2,TRBV20-1,SAARGGNTGELF
few,TRBJ2-2,TRBV5-1,ASSLWRVGNTGELF
many,TRBJ2-3,TRBV20-1,SAITGPSDTQY
NA,TRBJ2-5,TRBV6-2/TRBV6-3,ASSPRNPKWAPQETQY
NA,TRBJ1-3,TRBV6-1,ASSRDGSSGNTIY
few,TRBJ2-4,TRBV5-1,ASSPRTGDPFGIQY
few,TRBJ2-3,TRBV5-1,ASSLSRGGDTQY
few,TRBJ2-1,TRBV7-2,ASSLHGLAGGSSYNEQF
few,TRBJ1-2,TRBV24-1,ATSDSRTGAGYGYT
few,TRBJ2-4,TRBV3-1,ASSQGMRWGIAKNIQY
few,TRBJ1-5,TRBV12-3/TRBV12-4,ASSFSAGNQPQH
NA,TRBJ2-5,TRBV7-2,ASSLAAGPIRGETQY
NA,TRBJ1-2,TRBV20-1,SARDRGPNYGYT
NA,TRBJ2-7,TRBV10-3,AIRQGGTYEQY
many,TRBJ2-7,TRBV5-1,ASKLDGSYEQY
few,TRBJ1-4,TRBV7-9,ASSLAGGGREKLF
NA,TRBJ2-7,TRBV29-1,SVARVIGDEQY
few,TRBJ2-1,TRBV12-3/TRBV12-4,ASTIGTGSYNEQF
many,TRBJ1-2,TRBV5-5,AKDANYGYT
NA,TRBJ1-5,TRBV30,AWSGGNQPQH
many,TRBJ2-1,TRBV7-3,ASSLTGFGEQF
few,TRBJ1-1,TRBV9,ASSPQPGHRQGNTEAF
NA,TRBJ2-7,TRBV20-1,SARLEGGATLGQY
few,TRBJ1-1,TRBV7-3,ASSLAWSTEAF
NA,TRBJ2-3,TRBV4-3,ASSQFPGQGTSFTQY
many,TRBJ2-3,TRBV5-8,ASSLGYSGVADTQY
many,TRBJ2-3,TRBV5-6,ASSLARGGGTDTQY
few,TRBJ1-1,TRBV27,ASSLRPGSYTEAF
few,TRBJ1-1,TRBV5-1,ASSLGSGSTDEAF
many,TRBJ1-5,TRBV20-1,SAPYSNQPQH
few,TRBJ2-3,TRBV29-1,SVEKGTDTQY
few,TRBJ1-1,TRBV7-2,ASSLRARGGSTEAF
few,TRBJ1-6,TRBV7-2,ASSSWTGGNSPLH
NA,TRBJ2-7,TRBV14,ASSLTAGTGSSEQY
NA,TRBJ1-4,TRBV29-1,SVGGQAGEKLF
few,TRBJ1-1,TRBV18,ASSPPNRFQNTEAF
many,TRBJ2-3,TRBV23-1,ASSQSSLSDDSRDTQY
NA,TRBJ2-3,TRBV7-2,ASSLALGPDTQY
NA,TRBJ1-5,TRBV19,ASDRPAAPNQPQH
few,TRBJ2-3,TRBV20-1,SARDSRLGGDTQY
many,TRBJ1-6,TRBV6-2/TRBV6-3,ASSYSGPNSPLH
NA,TRBJ1-4,TRBV6-5,ASSYSSNSPPANEKLF
many,TRBJ1-6,TRBV28,ASSLSRFLSSYNSPLH
few,TRBJ1-2,TRBV6-6,ASTLGGNYGYT
NA,TRBJ2-3,TRBV5-1,ASSVSEDTQY
NA,TRBJ2-2,TRBV7-8,ASSHRDPIPAGELF
many,TRBJ1-2,TRBV7-9,ASSLGGTYGYT